These 9 T cell receptor beta chains came from one sample sequenced in a study of monozygotic twins with cystic fibrosis. Sequenced by immunoSEQ multiplex PCR; TCRdb stores in-frame clones only, minus some. The sample lists about 29,000 clones, around four fifths occurring once. The sample comprised blood. These receptors were obtained from a girl under 10 years old with cystic fibrosis.

CDR3 sequence: CASSGGTGGYGYTF. The CDR3 DNA sequence: TGTGCCAGCAGTGGGGGAACAGGGGGGTATGGCTACACCTTC. The chain is built from TRBV6-1 and TRBJ1-2, with 8 positions matching TRBD1. There are 14 residues in the CDR3. Looked up from germline, CDR1 is MNHNS and CDR2 is SASEGT. Unmatched junction bases numbered 6, after V lost 4 bases and J lost 5 bases.

The chain joins TRBV29-1 to TRBJ2-7; 8 bases match TRBD1. J was trimmed by 6 bases and V by 3 bases; bases with no gene match: 7. The CDR3 has 13 amino acids. Per germline, CDR1 SQVTM and CDR2 ANQGSEA. The CDR3 nucleotides are TGCAGCGTTGAGAAGGCAGGGGGCGGCGAGCAGTACTTC. Amino acid sequence: CSVEKAGGGEQYF.

V gene TRBV11-3 combines with J gene TRBJ2-7; 7 bases map to TRBD2. The CDR3 length is 15 residues. The V segment lost 0 bases and the J segment 3 bases; nucleotides outside the gene matches: 5. Germline CDR1 SGHNT, CDR2 YENEEA. The CDR3 is CASSLEAGEDYEQYF. In DNA form, the CDR3 reads TGTGCCAGCAGCTTAGAGGCGGGAGAGGACTACGAGCAGTACTTC.

This CDR3 is CATGQGNEAFF. DNA of the CDR3: TGTGCCACCGGACAGGGGAATGAAGCTTTCTTT. The chain carries TRBV10-3 and TRBJ1-1, with TRBD1 identical over 9 bases. Germline V gives CDR1 ENHRY, CDR2 SYGVKD. The CDR3 has 11 residues. The V gene end was trimmed by 10 bases and the J gene end by 7 bases; junction bases not matched to a gene: 4.

The chain carries TRBV30 and TRBJ2-4; a weak D match, TRBD1 (6 bases). Germline V gives CDR1 GTSNPN, CDR2 SVGIG (reference sequence). CDR3 length: 14 residues. V was clipped by 4 bases and J by 8 bases, with 18 bases between them. The CDR3 nucleotides read TGTGCCTGGAAAACAGGGATAAGGGGAGACATTCAGTACTTC. As protein: CAWKTGIRGDIQYF.

The chain employs TRBV7-3 and TRBJ2-7; 9 positions match TRBD1. Germline CDR1 reads SGHTA; CDR2 reads FQGTGA. The V segment lost 1 base and the J segment 1 base; nucleotides outside the gene matches: 2. The CDR3 is 15 residues long. As DNA, the CDR3 is TGTGCCAGCAGCTTAATCGGGACAGGGTCCTACGAGCAGTACTTC. It specifies CASSLIGTGSYEQYF.

In its sample, this clone was seen a few times. The chain carries TRBV19 and TRBJ2-7; the match to TRBD1 covers 9 bases. This CDR3 spans 16 amino acids. Germline lookup yields CDR1 LNHDA and CDR2 SQIVND (reference sequence). V lost 5 bases to trimming and J lost 2 bases; unmatched junction nucleotides: 10. The chain's CDR3 is CASSEGSGQGPYEQYF. DNA for the CDR3: TGTGCCAGTAGTGAGGGGTCCGGACAGGGGCCCTACGAGCAGTACTTC.

The V and J genes are TRBV6-4 and TRBJ1-5; tentative D call: TRBD1 (5 bases). V lost 3 bases and J lost 3, with 6 bases in between. Germline lookup yields CDR1 MRHNA and CDR2 SNTAGT. The CDR3 runs to 13 residues. The chain's CDR3 is CASSEDNNQPQHF. The CDR3 nucleotides read TGTGCCAGCAGTGAGGACAACAATCAGCCCCAGCATTTT.

CDR3 in amino acids: CAWSVGQGSYTF. Here the CDR3 DNA reads TGTGCCTGGAGTGTGGGACAAGGGAGCTACACCTTC. The chain couples TRBV30 to TRBJ1-2; perhaps TRBD1 as D (6 bases). Trimming left V 0 bases short and J 9 bases short, with 11 bases between. This CDR3 is built from 12 residues. Germline loops: CDR1 GTSNPN, CDR2 SVGIG (reference sequence).